The entry below describes one T cell receptor beta chain. This clonotype was found a few times. The target of this receptor is not known. An end of the junction does not agree with germline; a read error may underlie this. The source of the sample is a study of human T cells and chemical hapten exposure (dated by TCRdb to about 2021). As for the study more broadly: For sensitization, 2% DPC in acetone was applied to a 2 cm by 2 cm area of upper inner arm skin. Throughout the roughly 23-week study period, patients were also given weekly therapeutic DPC doses on the scalp. Patch tests used Finn chambers with 0.01% DPC on the upper back, scored after 6 days by International Contact Dermatitis Research Group standards. Alopecia areata with under or over 50% scalp involvement, alopecia totalis and alopecia universalis were represented in the patient cohort, which was mostly female. Libraries were combined into a pool for sequencing, and differences in TCR yield between samples came mainly from small differences in library volumes within the pool. In alopecia patients, the study followed how the peripheral blood TCR repertoire changed in vivo over primary and secondary sensitization to diphenylcyclopropenone (DPC), a hapten. Patient blood was sampled pre-sensitization (week 0) and at 2, 6 and about 24 weeks after DPC sensitization. Around 30 alopecia patients provided blood for TCR sequencing at one to four time points (pre-sensitization, 2, 6 and 24 weeks). Here is what the overall study found, with its caveats: Alopecia, a presumed autoimmune disease, was present in all patients, so the immune response of the patients might differ from that of healthy individuals. Compared with pre-sensitization or healthy control sets, expanded TCRs formed significantly more large CDR3 similarity clusters, which is consistent with antigen-driven responses. A positive correlation was found between the number of PT1 expanded TCRs and patch test score, with significance reached at thresholds 8, 16 and 32 but not 4. After repeated subsampling, the strength of the expansion versus patch-test correlation and the threshold at which it became significant changed. The number of TCRs above 1 in 1000 frequency did not change with DPC sensitization; there was no evidence of global repertoire structure alterations.

From a lookup of the germline V gene, CDR1 and CDR2 are MNHEY and SVGEGT. Inclusive of the bounding cysteine and phenylalanine, the CDR3 is 11 residues long. This entry keeps only the CDR3 DNA: 33 bases, framed from base 1. The library relied on RACE. Sequenced on a NextSeq 500. During library preparation, unique molecular identifiers were attached to individual cDNA molecules so that TCRs could be counted quantitatively and reproducibly. Both TCR alpha and TCR beta chains were sequenced from each blood RNA sample. Processing in the source paper ran as follows. Samples had a median of roughly 87,000 TCRs, with a range from roughly 23,224 to 750,000. V, J and CDR3 annotation of the TCR reads was performed with the Decombinator software suite. For PS versus PT1 abundance plots, all samples were subsampled to the same number of TCRs (28,000). Expanded TCRs were defined as absent before sensitization and observed at least eight times at the 2-week time point. TCRdb reprocessed the public reads (quality trimming at Q25 with fastp, clone calling with MiXCR) and kept in-frame beta chains. Merged by CDR3 protein, the rows form single entries marked with the most common genes and DNA. These V and J calls originate from TCRdb's pipeline instead of the authors' own analysis. The sample table shows fewer than 500,000 distinct CDR3 sequences, and approximately 5% are seen once. The ten biggest clones cover 2% to 2.5% of the sample.

According to the study, the label for this sample's time point signals: patch test 1, 2 weeks after DPC sensitization. The treatment or condition label, read with the paper, signifies: therapeutic diphenylcyclopropenone sensitization with weekly scalp DPC. At each patch-test visit, blood was drawn before the patch test was applied. Patients were considered eligible if aged 18 to 70, diagnosed with alopecia and deemed suitable for DPC therapy, and patients were excluded if pregnant. Total RNA was isolated from unfractionated whole blood collected in Tempus Blood RNA tubes. The specimen comprised whole blood, sampled in connection with sensitization to the hapten diphenylcyclopropenone (DPC). The TCR sequence derives from a woman between 45 and 65 years old with alopecia areata. Some clones in this sample may be carry-over from other donors' samples. The chain joins TRBV6-2 or TRBV6-3 to TRBJ2-1; a confident D gene designation cannot be given. The DNA sequence reads TGTGCCAGCAGTTACGAAAGTGAGGAGTTCTTC. The encoded protein is CASSYESEEFF.